Listed below are T cell receptor beta chains from one sample, sequenced in a study of shared clonotypes between healthy human individuals. Profiled with immunoSEQ multiplex PCR; TCRdb holds only in-frame clones, not every one. The sample lists a few million clones, just over 90% seen once, with roughly 0.13% in the top ten. Sample: naive CD4+ T cells sorted from blood. These receptors came from a man younger than 35 in good health. The conserved cysteine and the conserved F or W are not part of the CDR3 here. Size is stated for part of the rows, as once, few or many counts, or as a class when the clone is expanded.

clone size: -; J gene: TRBJ2-2; V gene: TRBV9; CDR3 protein: ASSFRDSKESGELF
clone size: -; J gene: TRBJ2-5; V gene: TRBV30; CDR3 protein: AWSVKFGTQY
clone size: -; J gene: TRBJ1-6; V gene: TRBV27; CDR3 protein: ASKFGGDSINSPLH
clone size: -; J gene: TRBJ2-6; V gene: TRBV12-5; CDR3 protein: ASGTSGANVLT
clone size: -; J gene: TRBJ2-1; V gene: TRBV30; CDR3 protein: AWSPTGQGRDEQF
clone size: -; J gene: TRBJ2-5; V gene: TRBV12-5; CDR3 protein: ASGLGLAGEETQY
clone size: -; J gene: TRBJ1-2; V gene: TRBV5-4; CDR3 protein: ASSMDIQGYT
clone size: -; J gene: TRBJ1-1; V gene: TRBV6-5; CDR3 protein: ASSYGGVGTEAF
clone size: once; J gene: TRBJ1-2; V gene: TRBV15; CDR3 protein: ATRATVTGLLYGYT
clone size: -; J gene: TRBJ2-5; V gene: TRBV12-5; CDR3 protein: ASASNSYQETQY
clone size: once; J gene: TRBJ2-7; V gene: TRBV6-5; CDR3 protein: ASSSDSAYEQY
clone size: -; J gene: TRBJ2-3; V gene: TRBV15; CDR3 protein: ATSFSRSTDTQY
clone size: -; J gene: TRBJ1-4; V gene: TRBV7-9; CDR3 protein: ASSLRTGANEKLF
clone size: -; J gene: TRBJ2-1; V gene: TRBV5-4; CDR3 protein: ASSFPGTSGIYNEQF
clone size: few; J gene: TRBJ1-3; V gene: TRBV6-5; CDR3 protein: ASRRTGRSGNTIY
clone size: -; J gene: TRBJ1-1; V gene: TRBV27; CDR3 protein: ASSFTTGVGKSEAF
clone size: -; J gene: TRBJ1-2; V gene: TRBV6-6; CDR3 protein: ASSPPVDLYGYT
clone size: -; J gene: TRBJ1-6; V gene: TRBV6-1; CDR3 protein: ASRGQGNSPLH
clone size: -; J gene: TRBJ2-1; V gene: TRBV6-5; CDR3 protein: ASSYTVPIRNDEQF
clone size: -; J gene: TRBJ2-5; V gene: TRBV5-4; CDR3 protein: ASSGPAGGPYQETQY
clone size: -; J gene: TRBJ2-5; V gene: TRBV5-4; CDR3 protein: ASRPTGEETQY
clone size: -; J gene: TRBJ2-7; V gene: TRBV30; CDR3 protein: AWSVGGGSYEQY
clone size: -; J gene: TRBJ2-7; V gene: TRBV15; CDR3 protein: ATSRDPAYEQY
clone size: -; J gene: TRBJ1-5; V gene: TRBV7-9; CDR3 protein: ASSLASENQPQH
clone size: -; J gene: TRBJ1-1; V gene: TRBV6-5; CDR3 protein: ASSYDRNTEAF
clone size: -; J gene: TRBJ2-1; V gene: TRBV4-3; CDR3 protein: ASSQDLPGSSYNEQF
clone size: once; J gene: TRBJ1-4; V gene: TRBV10-3; CDR3 protein: AIRKSTGEKLF
clone size: -; J gene: TRBJ2-1; V gene: TRBV10-3; CDR3 protein: AISESSGLAGGNEQF
clone size: -; J gene: TRBJ2-7; V gene: TRBV5-4; CDR3 protein: ASSLDSNEQY
clone size: -; J gene: TRBJ2-1; V gene: TRBV5-4; CDR3 protein: ASNVAGGLNNEQF
clone size: -; J gene: TRBJ1-4; V gene: TRBV28; CDR3 protein: ASRQGLEKLF
clone size: -; J gene: TRBJ1-2; V gene: TRBV28; CDR3 protein: ATRDGTNYGYT
clone size: -; J gene: TRBJ1-4; V gene: TRBV2; CDR3 protein: ASSEAGSPSEKLF
clone size: -; J gene: TRBJ2-5; V gene: TRBV4-3; CDR3 protein: ASSQDREGVGETQY
clone size: -; J gene: TRBJ2-3; V gene: TRBV6-1; CDR3 protein: ASRSSSTDTQY